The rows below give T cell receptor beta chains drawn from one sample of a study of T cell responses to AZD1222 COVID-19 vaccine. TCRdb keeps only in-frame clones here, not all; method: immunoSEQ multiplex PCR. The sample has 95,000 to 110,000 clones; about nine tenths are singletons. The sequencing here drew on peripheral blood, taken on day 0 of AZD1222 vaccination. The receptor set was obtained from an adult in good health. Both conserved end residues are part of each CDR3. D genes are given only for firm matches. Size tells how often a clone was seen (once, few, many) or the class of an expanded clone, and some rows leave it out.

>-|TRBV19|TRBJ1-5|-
CASRQGPYNQPQHF
TGTGCCAGTAGGCAGGGGCCTTACAATCAGCCCCAGCATTTT
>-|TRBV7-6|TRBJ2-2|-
CASSFAGSLFAGELFF
TGTGCCAGCAGCTTCGCCGGGAGTCTATTTGCCGGGGAGCTGTTTTTT
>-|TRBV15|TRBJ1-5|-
CATSRGVSNQPQHF
TGTGCCACCAGCAGAGGTGTCAGCAATCAGCCCCAGCATTTT
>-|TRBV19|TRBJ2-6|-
CASSPLVVNSGANVLTF
TGTGCCAGTAGTCCCCTTGTAGTGAACTCTGGGGCCAACGTCCTGACTTTC
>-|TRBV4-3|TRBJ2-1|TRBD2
CASSLFSGGYNEQFF
TGCGCCAGCAGCCTTTTTAGCGGGGGCTACAATGAGCAGTTCTTC
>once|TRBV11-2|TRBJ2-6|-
CASSFTGANVLTF
TGTGCCAGCAGCTTTACCGGGGCCAACGTCCTGACTTTC
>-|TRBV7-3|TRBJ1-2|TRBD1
CASSPTGEFGYTF
TGTGCCAGCAGTCCAACAGGGGAGTTTGGCTACACCTTC
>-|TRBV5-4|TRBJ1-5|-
CASSLGGGQIQPQHF
TGTGCCAGCAGCTTGGGGGGGGGCCAGATTCAGCCCCAGCATTTT
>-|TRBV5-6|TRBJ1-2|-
CASSLWPTAYGYTF
TGTGCCAGCAGCTTGTGGCCGACGGCTTATGGCTACACCTTC
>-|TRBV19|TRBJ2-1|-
CASSMAGVSQFF
TGTGCCAGTAGTATGGCCGGTGTTTCCCAGTTCTTC
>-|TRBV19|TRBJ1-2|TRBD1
CASKSVTGVYGYTF
TGTGCCAGTAAATCCGTGACAGGGGTGTATGGCTACACCTTC
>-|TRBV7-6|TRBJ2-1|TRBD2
CASSSTSGILQEQFF
TGTGCCAGCAGCTCGACTAGCGGGATTTTACAGGAGCAGTTCTTC
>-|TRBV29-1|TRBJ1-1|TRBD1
CSVTGGDTEAFF
TGCAGCGTGACAGGGGGGGACACTGAAGCTTTCTTT
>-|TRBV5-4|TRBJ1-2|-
CASRPGVAGSNYGYTF
TGTGCCAGCAGACCAGGGGTGGCGGGGTCTAACTATGGCTACACCTTC
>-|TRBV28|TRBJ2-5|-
CASSITAPETQYF
TGTGCCAGCAGTATAACAGCGCCGGAGACCCAGTACTTC
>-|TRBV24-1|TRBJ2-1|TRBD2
CATSGMASGGGHNEQFF
TGTGCCACCAGTGGTATGGCTAGCGGGGGAGGACATAATGAGCAGTTCTTC
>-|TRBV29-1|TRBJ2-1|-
CSVERGFGNEQFF
TGCAGCGTTGAAAGGGGCTTTGGCAATGAGCAGTTCTTC
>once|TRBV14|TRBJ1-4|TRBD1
CASSQNRGREKLFF
TGTGCCAGCAGCCAAAACAGGGGAAGAGAAAAACTGTTTTTT
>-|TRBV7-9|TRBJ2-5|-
CASSVGQKETQYF
TGTGCCAGCAGCGTTGGACAGAAAGAGACCCAGTACTTC
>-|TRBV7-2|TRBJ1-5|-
CASSVTRAGNQPQHF
TGTGCCAGCAGTGTGACAAGGGCTGGAAATCAGCCCCAGCATTTT
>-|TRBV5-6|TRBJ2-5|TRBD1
CASSLKTGVGETQYF
TGTGCCAGCAGCTTAAAGACAGGGGTGGGAGAGACCCAGTACTTC
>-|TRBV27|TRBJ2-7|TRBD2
CASSFSLAGQYEQYF
TGTGCCAGCAGTTTTTCACTAGCGGGCCAATACGAGCAGTACTTC
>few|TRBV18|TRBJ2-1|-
CASSPFLLEDEQFF
TGTGCCAGCTCACCGTTCTTATTGGAGGATGAGCAGTTCTTC
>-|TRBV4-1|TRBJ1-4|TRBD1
CASSQGQGDEKLFF
TGCGCCAGCAGCCAGGGACAGGGTGATGAAAAACTGTTTTTT
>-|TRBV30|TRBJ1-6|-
CACLLSGARVSPLHF
TGTGCCTGTCTCCTCTCCGGGGCCAGAGTCTCACCCCTCCACTTT
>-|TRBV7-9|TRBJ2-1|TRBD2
CASSLTSGYNEQFF
TGTGCCAGCAGCTTAACTAGCGGATACAATGAGCAGTTCTTC
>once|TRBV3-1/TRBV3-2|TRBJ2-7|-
CASSQGLFEQYF
TGTGCCAGCAGCCAAGGGCTCTTCGAGCAGTACTTC
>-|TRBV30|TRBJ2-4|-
CAWSVPTDLGKNIQYF
TGTGCCTGGAGTGTACCTACTGACCTTGGCAAAAACATTCAGTACTTC
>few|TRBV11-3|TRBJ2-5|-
CASSPGRGGETQYF
TGTGCCAGCAGCCCGGGAAGGGGAGGTGAGACCCAGTACTTC
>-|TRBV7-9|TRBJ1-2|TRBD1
CASSSDRGQGYTF
TGTGCCAGCAGCAGTGACAGGGGGCAGGGCTACACCTTC
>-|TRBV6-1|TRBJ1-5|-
CASSEGAVSNQPQHF
TGTGCCAGCAGTGAAGGGGCAGTGAGCAATCAGCCCCAGCATTTT
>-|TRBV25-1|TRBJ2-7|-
CASSRQGGEQYF
TGTGCCAGCAGTAGACAGGGAGGCGAGCAGTACTTC
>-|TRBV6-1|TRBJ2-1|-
CASSEEEGGYNEQFF
TGTGCCAGCAGTGAAGAGGAAGGAGGGTATAATGAGCAGTTCTTC
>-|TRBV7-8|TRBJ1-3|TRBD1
CASSQGQDPNTIYF
TGTGCCAGCAGCCAAGGACAGGACCCGAACACCATATATTTT
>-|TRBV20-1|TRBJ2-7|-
CSASSRTTYEQYF
TGCAGTGCTAGTAGCCGGACTACCTACGAGCAGTACTTC
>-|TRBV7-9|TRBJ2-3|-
CASTPGTSNFPRSDTQYF
TGTGCCAGCACCCCGGGGACAAGCAATTTCCCACGATCAGATACGCAGTATTTT
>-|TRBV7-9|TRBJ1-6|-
CASRADSPRALHF
TGTGCCAGCAGGGCGGACAGCCCAAGAGCCCTCCACTTT
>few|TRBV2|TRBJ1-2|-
CAIRREAGYGYTF
TGTGCCATTAGGAGGGAGGCTGGCTATGGCTACACCTTC
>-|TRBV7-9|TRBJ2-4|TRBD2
CASSLVVRGDIQYF
TGTGCCAGCAGCTTAGTGGTCCGGGGGGACATTCAGTACTTC
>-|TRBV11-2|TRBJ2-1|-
CASSLAKGLSYNEQFF
TGTGCCAGCAGCTTAGCCAAGGGACTCTCCTACAATGAGCAGTTCTTC
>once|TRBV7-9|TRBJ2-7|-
CASSLEDGNYEQYF
TGTGCCAGCAGCTTGGAAGACGGGAACTACGAGCAGTACTTC
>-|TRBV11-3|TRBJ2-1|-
CASSRSGTAYNEQFF
TGTGCCAGCAGTCGCTCGGGAACCGCTTACAATGAGCAGTTCTTC
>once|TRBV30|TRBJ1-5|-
CAWSVRGGVNQPQHF
TGTGCCTGGAGTGTACGCGGCGGGGTCAATCAGCCCCAGCATTTT
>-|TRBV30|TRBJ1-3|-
CAWTYRGSGNTIYF
TGTGCCTGGACCTACCGGGGCTCTGGAAACACCATATATTTT
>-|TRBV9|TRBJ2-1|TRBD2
CASSSRLAGEQFF
TGTGCCAGCAGCTCCCGACTAGCGGGCGAGCAGTTCTTC
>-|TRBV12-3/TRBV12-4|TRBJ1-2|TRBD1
CASTRQGYGYTF
TGTGCCAGCACCAGACAGGGCTATGGCTACACCTTC